These T cell receptor beta chains were read from a single sample in a study of identical twins. TCRdb re-called the 5' RACE reads with MiXCR, one entry per CDR3 protein. The sample gives some 600,000 distinct CDR3 sequences, 7.1% of which show up once; 1.5% to 2% is in the top ten. A further study also used this sample, focusing on yellow fever vaccine responses in identical twins.

The sequencing sample was made of PBMCs. The receptor set was obtained from a woman aged 18-30 years in good health. Both conserved end residues are part of each CDR3. D genes are given only for firm matches. Size is stated for part of the rows, as once, few or many counts, or as a class when the clone is expanded.

size	V	D	J	CDR3	DNA
many	TRBV4-1	-	TRBJ1-1	CASSHPGWGTEAFF	TGCGCCAGCAGCCATCCAGGGTGGGGCACTGAAGCTTTCTTT
many	TRBV6-1	-	TRBJ1-3	CASSDRGRNSGNTIYF	TGTGCCAGCAGTGACCGGGGACGGAACTCTGGAAACACCATATATTTT
many	TRBV7-8	-	TRBJ2-5	CASSLVAGILVETQYF	TGTGCCAGCAGCTTAGTTGCCGGGATACTAGTGGAGACCCAGTACTTC
many	TRBV7-2	TRBD2	TRBJ2-1	CASSFRRGVNEQFF	TGTGCCAGCAGCTTCCGGCGGGGGGTTAATGAGCAGTTCTTC
-	TRBV15	TRBD2	TRBJ2-5	CATSRPPKRGRWETQYF	TGTGCCACCAGCAGACCCCCCAAGCGGGGGAGGTGGGAGACCCAGTACTTC
-	TRBV20-1	TRBD1	TRBJ2-7	CSAKWRTGGAYEQYF	TGCAGTGCTAAGTGGAGGACAGGGGGAGCCTACGAGCAGTACTTC
many	TRBV28	TRBD1	TRBJ1-1	CASSSRWGQMNTEAFF	TGTGCCAGCAGTTCCCGGTGGGGACAGATGAACACTGAAGCTTTCTTT
-	TRBV20-1	TRBD2	TRBJ2-3	CSAGPGLAGGDTQYF	TGCAGTGCTGGCCCGGGACTAGCGGGAGGTGATACGCAGTATTTT
few	TRBV20-1	-	TRBJ1-6	CSALDGYNSPLHF	TGCAGTGCACTCGATGGCTATAATTCACCCCTCCACTTT
many	TRBV2	TRBD2	TRBJ2-1	CASKEGGPVDEQFF	TGTGCCAGCAAAGAGGGAGGGCCGGTGGATGAGCAGTTCTTC
many	TRBV6-5	-	TRBJ1-2	CASSSQGRGYGYTF	TGTGCCAGCAGTTCACAGGGCAGGGGCTATGGCTACACCTTC
-	TRBV20-1	TRBD2	TRBJ2-1	CSARTSGINEQFF	TGCAGCGCCCGGACTAGCGGGATCAATGAGCAGTTCTTC
few	TRBV9	TRBD2	TRBJ2-1	CASSGGLAASSYNEQFF	TGTGCCAGCAGCGGGGGACTAGCGGCGAGCTCCTACAATGAGCAGTTCTTC
few	TRBV5-1	TRBD2	TRBJ2-1	CASSLFPGASGTYNEQFF	TGCGCCAGCAGCTTGTTTCCCGGGGCTAGCGGGACCTACAATGAGCAGTTCTTC
-	TRBV5-5	TRBD1	TRBJ1-6	CASSPGQGVSPLHF	TGTGCCAGCAGCCCGGGACAGGGAGTTTCACCCCTCCACTTT
many	TRBV28	TRBD1	TRBJ1-5	CASSRGQYSNQPQHF	TGTGCCAGCAGTCGGGGACAGTATAGCAATCAGCCCCAGCATTTT
few	TRBV25-1	-	TRBJ1-4	CASSDGGSVTNEKLFF	TGTGCCAGCAGTGACGGGGGTAGCGTAACTAATGAAAAACTGTTTTTT
few	TRBV20-1	TRBD1	TRBJ2-7	CSAREWDSNSYEQYF	TGCAGTGCTAGAGAATGGGACAGCAACTCCTACGAGCAGTACTTC
few	TRBV9	-	TRBJ1-4	CASSVAGGSHEKLFF	TGTGCCAGCAGCGTAGCGGGGGGCTCTCATGAAAAACTGTTTTTT
-	TRBV5-1	-	TRBJ2-1	CASSSSGHLYNEQFF	TGCGCCAGCAGCTCCTCGGGACACCTCTACAATGAGCAGTTCTTC
-	TRBV11-2	-	TRBJ1-4	CASRTVGSEKLFF	TGTGCCAGCAGGACGGTCGGTAGTGAAAAACTGTTTTTT
-	TRBV6-1	TRBD1	TRBJ2-7	CASSESQGTEILYEQYF	TGTGCCAGCAGTGAATCGCAGGGGACAGAGATTCTCTACGAGCAGTACTTC
many	TRBV6-2/TRBV6-3	-	TRBJ1-2	CASSSPAGKISNYGYTF	TGTGCCAGCAGTTCCCCGGCAGGGAAGATTAGTAACTATGGCTACACCTTC
few	TRBV20-1	-	TRBJ1-2	CSAEPTYGYTF	TGCAGTGCTGAGCCGACCTATGGCTACACCTTC
many	TRBV7-8	-	TRBJ2-2	CASSLDGGRTGELFF	TGTGCCAGCAGCTTAGATGGGGGTCGTACCGGGGAGCTGTTTTTT
few	TRBV6-5	-	TRBJ1-2	CASSYGQQGLGYGYTF	TGTGCCAGCAGTTACGGACAGCAGGGCCTGGGCTATGGCTACACCTTC
few	TRBV28	TRBD2	TRBJ2-1	CASSPSRLAGYHNEQFF	TGTGCCAGCAGTCCATCCCGACTAGCGGGATACCACAATGAGCAGTTCTTC
few	TRBV9	-	TRBJ2-2	CASSGQGGYTGELFF	TGTGCCAGCAGCGGTCAGGGGGGGTACACCGGGGAGCTGTTTTTT
-	TRBV12-3/TRBV12-4	-	TRBJ2-7	CASSLNGVSYEQYF	TGTGCCAGCAGTTTAAATGGGGTCTCCTACGAGCAGTACTTC
-	TRBV7-9	-	TRBJ1-1	CASIGYTEAFF	TGTGCCAGCATAGGTTACACTGAAGCTTTCTTT
few	TRBV12-3/TRBV12-4	TRBD2	TRBJ2-3	CASKPPGLATDTQYF	TGTGCCAGCAAACCCCCGGGACTAGCAACAGATACGCAGTATTTT
many	TRBV5-5	-	TRBJ1-5	CASSLTGYSNQPQHF	TGTGCCAGCAGCTTGACAGGGTATAGCAATCAGCCCCAGCATTTT
many	TRBV12-3/TRBV12-4	-	TRBJ1-5	CASSQGPSNQPQHF	TGTGCCAGCAGTCAGGGACCTAGCAATCAGCCCCAGCATTTT
-	TRBV10-3	-	TRBJ2-3	CAIGGRTDTQYF	TGTGCCATCGGGGGGAGGACAGATACGCAGTATTTT
many	TRBV4-1	-	TRBJ1-1	CASSQEKLDTEAFF	TGCGCCAGCAGCCAAGAGAAGTTGGACACTGAAGCTTTCTTT
few	TRBV5-4	-	TRBJ1-2	CASSLQGLEGYGYTF	TGTGCCAGCAGCTTGCAGGGGTTAGAAGGTTATGGCTACACCTTC
-	TRBV18	-	TRBJ2-1	CASSIGTAPYNEQFF	TGTGCCAGCTCAATCGGGACTGCCCCCTACAATGAGCAGTTCTTC
-	TRBV12-3/TRBV12-4	-	TRBJ2-1	CASSSRTGASYNEQFF	TGTGCCAGCAGTTCCCGGACGGGGGCCTCCTACAATGAGCAGTTCTTC
-	TRBV12-3/TRBV12-4	-	TRBJ1-1	CASSLIGIMNTEAFF	TGTGCCAGCAGCCTAATAGGCATTATGAACACTGAAGCTTTCTTT
-	TRBV19	TRBD1	TRBJ1-5	CASSTTGGGNQPQHF	TGTGCCAGTAGCACGACAGGGGGAGGGAATCAGCCCCAGCATTTT
-	TRBV7-9	-	TRBJ2-1	CASSLRTSSSYNEQFF	TGTGCCAGCAGCCTTAGGACTTCCAGCTCCTACAATGAGCAGTTCTTC
few	TRBV4-1	TRBD2	TRBJ2-1	CASSHKAGAGLNEQFF	TGCGCCAGCAGCCACAAAGCGGGAGCCGGTTTGAATGAGCAGTTCTTC
few	TRBV7-6	TRBD2	TRBJ2-2	CASSLTSGGYTGELFF	TGTGCCAGCAGCCTAACTAGCGGGGGGTACACCGGGGAGCTGTTTTTT
many	TRBV12-3/TRBV12-4	TRBD2	TRBJ2-2	CASSSGLAVNTGELFF	TGTGCCAGCAGTTCCGGACTAGCGGTGAACACCGGGGAGCTGTTTTTT
-	TRBV11-3	-	TRBJ2-1	CASSLVGSLNEQFF	TGTGCCAGCAGCTTAGTTGGTAGTTTGAATGAGCAGTTCTTC
few	TRBV27	TRBD1	TRBJ2-5	CASSVQGYQETQYF	TGTGCCAGCAGTGTACAGGGGTACCAAGAGACCCAGTACTTC
few	TRBV20-1	-	TRBJ2-3	CSARAPYGGTTLTDTQYF	TGCAGTGCTAGAGCCCCGTACGGGGGGACAACCTTAACAGATACGCAGTATTTT
-	TRBV20-1	-	TRBJ2-2	CCARGAEKGGLNTGELFF	TGCTGTGCTAGAGGGGCGGAAAAAGGGGGGCTCAACACCGGGGAGCTGTTTTTT
-	TRBV7-9	-	TRBJ2-7	CASSQSSGSEQYF	TGTGCCAGCAGTCAATCTTCAGGGTCCGAGCAGTACTTC
few	TRBV11-2	TRBD2	TRBJ2-1	CASSYRPSSGGDREQFF	TGTGCCAGCAGCTACCGACCCTCTAGCGGGGGGGATCGGGAGCAGTTCTTC
-	TRBV6-1	-	TRBJ2-2	CASSPSSAAGELFF	TGTGCCAGCAGTCCCAGCAGCGCTGCCGGGGAGCTGTTTTTT
few	TRBV20-1	-	TRBJ1-3	CSARPRDGSSGNTIYF	TGCAGTGCAAGACCTAGGGACGGGAGCTCTGGAAACACCATATATTTT
-	TRBV2	TRBD2	TRBJ2-3	CASRPPGTSGTDTQYF	TGTGCCAGCAGGCCCCCCGGGACTAGCGGAACAGATACGCAGTATTTT
many	TRBV2	-	TRBJ1-1	CASSASGVNTEAFF	TGTGCCAGCAGTGCTTCAGGGGTGAACACTGAAGCTTTCTTT